These T cell receptor beta chains were read from a single sample in a study of vaccination effects on CD4 cells after COVID-19. No antigen is known for these receptors. TCRdb's table, derived via immunoSEQ multiplex PCR, lists solely in-frame clones and lacks some. Among approximately 65,000 clones listed, 74% were seen once. The sequenced sample was CD4+ T cells from PBMCs cultured with HCoV-229E spike peptides, obtained after COVID-19 vaccination. All receptors come from a human donor who received a COVID-19 vaccine. Both conserved end residues are part of each CDR3. The D gene is left open where the match is weak. Size values are once, few and many counts, or a class for expanded clones, and some rows have none.

size	V	J	D	CDR3	DNA
-	TRBV4-1	TRBJ1-6	TRBD1	CASSRKAQGDNSPLHF	TGCGCCAGCAGCCGCAAAGCGCAGGGGGATAATTCACCCCTCCACTTT
-	TRBV6-5	TRBJ1-3	TRBD1	CASSPTGDSGNTIYF	TGTGCCAGCAGTCCGACAGGGGATTCTGGAAACACCATATATTTT
-	TRBV5-1	TRBJ1-4	-	CASSEQGEKLFF	TGCGCCAGCAGCGAGCAGGGGGAAAAACTGTTTTTT
-	TRBV27	TRBJ1-5	-	CASSFSFIDQPQHF	TGTGCCAGCAGTTTTTCTTTTATTGATCAGCCCCAGCATTTT
-	TRBV6-6	TRBJ2-5	TRBD1	CASSDRGRETQYF	TGTGCCAGCAGTGACAGGGGTCGGGAGACCCAGTACTTC
-	TRBV3-1/TRBV3-2	TRBJ1-5	-	CASSQSAFGNQPQHF	TGTGCCAGCAGCCAGTCAGCTTTTGGCAATCAGCCCCAGCATTTT
-	TRBV19	TRBJ1-4	-	CASSIGQDRLWLFF	TGTGCCAGTAGTATAGGTCAGGACCGACTTTGGCTGTTTTTT
few	TRBV29-1	TRBJ1-1	-	CSVRFNTEAFF	TGCAGCGTTCGGTTTAACACTGAAGCTTTCTTT
-	TRBV11-2	TRBJ1-6	-	CASSLTAGVSNSPLHF	TGTGCCAGCAGCTTAACGGCAGGGGTTAGTAATTCACCCCTCCACTTT
-	TRBV7-2	TRBJ1-4	TRBD1	CASSRDRNNEKLFF	TGTGCCAGCAGCCGGGACAGGAATAATGAAAAACTGTTTTTT
-	TRBV19	TRBJ2-4	-	CASSIDHEGLAKNIQYF	TGTGCCAGTAGTATAGATCACGAGGGTCTAGCCAAAAACATTCAGTACTTC
-	TRBV4-1	TRBJ1-2	-	CASSLEPNYGYTF	TGCGCCAGCAGCCTGGAACCTAACTATGGCTACACCTTC
-	TRBV18	TRBJ2-6	-	CASSPRSGVLTGANVLTF	TGTGCCAGCTCACCACGTTCAGGGGTGCTAACTGGGGCCAACGTCCTGACTTTC
-	TRBV3-1/TRBV3-2	TRBJ1-1	-	CASRHTSVNTEAFF	TGTGCCAGCAGACATACTTCGGTAAACACTGAAGCTTTCTTT
-	TRBV18	TRBJ2-1	TRBD2	CASSPRTSGGNEQFF	TGTGCCAGCTCACCACGGACTAGCGGGGGCAATGAGCAGTTCTTC
-	TRBV7-9	TRBJ1-2	TRBD1	CASSLLQGEHGYTF	TGTGCCAGCAGCTTGCTACAGGGGGAGCACGGCTACACCTTC
once	TRBV5-4	TRBJ2-2	TRBD2	CASSPSGTSGGAGTGELFF	TGTGCCAGCAGCCCCTCGGGGACTAGCGGGGGGGCCGGAACCGGGGAGCTGTTTTTT